The 28 T cell receptor beta chains below were found in one sample sequenced in a study of blood T cell repertoires in COVID-19. The assay was immunoSEQ multiplex PCR, and TCRdb's table has in-frame clones only and misses some. The sample gives about 59,000 clones, 75% to 95% of which show up once; more than 15% is in the top ten. Sequenced input: peripheral blood. The origin of the receptors is an older man with acute or convalescent COVID-19.

The chain couples TRBV29-1 to TRBJ2-7; 10 bases fit TRBD1. V was clipped by 6 bases and J by 1 base; unmatched bases: 0. The CDR3 runs 12 residues. Germline CDR1 reads SQVTM; CDR2 reads ANQGSEA. The CDR3 region is CSVGQGSYEQYF. The DNA of the CDR3 is TGCAGCGTGGGACAGGGGTCCTACGAGCAGTACTTC.

Only one count was recorded for this clone. In DNA, the CDR3 is TGTGCCAGCAGCCAGTACAGGGGGCTCCCCACCGGGGAGCTGTTTTTT. The encoded protein is CASSQYRGLPTGELFF. The chain uses TRBV14 and TRBJ2-2; 9 positions match TRBD1. CDR1 is SGHDN and CDR2 is FVKESK in the germline V gene. The CDR3 is made up of 16 amino acids. V dropped 3 bases and J dropped 4; count of bases not matched to a gene: 6.

This clone was detected only once. The chain uses TRBV2 and TRBJ2-1, with D tentatively TRBD1 (6 bases). V lost 4 bases and J lost 0, with 10 bases in between. This CDR3 region has 15 residues. Germline loops: CDR1 SNHLY, CDR2 FYNNEI. CDR3: CASSVQGSSYNEQFF. CDR3 sequence (DNA): TGTGCCAGCAGTGTACAGGGCAGCTCCTACAATGAGCAGTTCTTC.

The chain uses TRBV7-9 and TRBJ2-1, with TRBD2 matching over 16 bases. V gave up 7 bases and J gave up 5 bases; unmatched junction bases: 11. This CDR3 has 18 amino acids. Germline V gene data show CDR1 as SEHNR and CDR2 as FQNEAQ (reference sequence). The CDR3 nucleotides are TGTGCCAGCACCCAATCCGGGACTAGCGGGGGGGCCGACAATGAGCAGTTCTTC. The encoded protein is CASTQSGTSGGADNEQFF.

The CDR3: CASSQDRGDTEAFF. Written as DNA, the CDR3 is TGCGCCAGCAGCCAAGACAGGGGAGACACTGAAGCTTTCTTT. The J gene is TRBJ1-1, the V gene TRBV5-1; TRBD1 aligns across 8 bases. Germline-derived CDR1 and CDR2 are SGHRS and YFSETQ. The trim removed 4 bases at V and 3 bases at J, leaving 5 bases unmatched. This CDR3 is 14 amino acids long.

The V call is TRBV19, the J call TRBJ2-4, with TRBD1 identical over 10 bases. Germline CDR1 and CDR2: LNHDA and SQIVND (reference sequence). This CDR3 comprises 15 residues. V lost 4 bases to trimming and J lost 8 bases; unmatched junction nucleotides: 8. The CDR3 nucleotides read TGTGCCAGTAGTACGACCGGGACAGGGGTATACATTCAGTACTTC. Translation: CASSTTGTGVYIQYF. Full variable domain (remainder filled in from reference TRBV19 and TRBJ2-4): DGGITQSPKYLFRKEGQNVTLSCEQNLNHDAMYWYRQDPGQGLRLIYYSQIVNDFQKGDIAEGYSVSREKKESFPLTVTSAQKNPTAFYLCASSTTGTGVYIQYFGAGTRLSVL.

This CDR3 reads CASSISAQGYQPQHF. CDR3 sequence (DNA): TGTGCCAGTAGTATTTCGGCCCAGGGTTATCAGCCCCAGCATTTT. The chain links TRBV19 to TRBJ1-5, with D possibly matching TRBD1 (5 bases). V shed 3 bases and J shed 5 bases, with 14 bases lying between them. Germline V gives CDR1 LNHDA, CDR2 SQIVND (reference sequence). This CDR3 spans 15 amino acids.

This chain connects TRBV9 to TRBJ1-2, with D possibly matching TRBD1 (6 bases). This CDR3 spans 18 amino acids. The V gene lost 0 bases and the J gene lost 7 bases, with 25 bases spanning the gap. Germline V lookup: CDR1 SGDLS, CDR2 YYNGEE. The CDR3 nucleotides are TGTGCCAGCAGCGTAGTGATTCCCGGAGCGGACAGCTGGTCTGGCTACACCTTC. Protein sequence: CASSVVIPGADSWSGYTF.

This clone appeared a single time. The genes are TRBV19 and TRBJ1-6; 10 bases align to TRBD1. Germline values: CDR1 LNHDA, CDR2 SQIVND (reference sequence). J was trimmed by 10 bases and V by 4 bases; bases with no gene match: 7. The CDR3 extends over 15 amino acids. CDR3 residues: CASSTTGGAGSPLHF. CDR3 sequence (DNA): TGTGCCAGTAGTACGACAGGGGGCGCAGGATCACCCCTCCACTTT.

The genes are TRBV7-2 and TRBJ2-7; D may be TRBD1 (6 bases). CDR3 length equals 13 residues. With 1 base removed from V and 6 bases from J, the gap between germline ends came to 10 bases. CDR1 is SGHTA, CDR2 FQGNSA, per germline. CDR3 sequence (DNA): TGTGCCAGCAGCTTAGAGACAGGTGGCGAGCAGTACTTC. Translating it yields CASSLETGGEQYF.

The chain carries TRBV6-5 and TRBJ2-3; D is unclear. This CDR3 region has 11 residues. V dropped 6 bases and J dropped 5 bases, with 6 bases sitting between them. Germline V CDR1 and CDR2: MNHEY, SVGAGI. The DNA of the CDR3 is TGTGCCAGCAGGGAGAGAGATACGCAGTATTTT. Its translation is CASRERDTQYF.

This chain joins TRBV7-6 and TRBJ2-3; D perhaps matches TRBD2 (5 bases). The ends were cut back, 1 base at V and 1 base at J, with 9 bases in the middle. This CDR3 contains 15 residues. CDR1 is SGHVS, CDR2 FNYEAQ, per germline. CDR3 region: CASSLGSSGTDTQYF. Here the CDR3 DNA reads TGTGCCAGCAGCTTAGGTAGTAGCGGCACAGATACGCAGTATTTT.

The genes are TRBV14 and TRBJ1-1; D ambiguous. Germline CDR1 and CDR2: SGHDN and FVKESK. The CDR3 runs to 13 residues. V was cut by 6 bases and J by 5 bases, with 13 bases left in between. The CDR3 loop reads CASSRNEGTEAFF. CDR3 coding DNA: TGTGCCAGCAGTCGGAACGAGGGTACTGAAGCTTTCTTT.

This chain connects TRBV6-5 to TRBJ1-5; no firm D call. V shed 8 bases and J shed 3 bases, with 11 bases lying between them. CDR1 and CDR2 from the germline V gene are MNHEY and SVGAGI. The CDR3 extends over 13 amino acids. CDR3 region: CASQKQYNQPQHF. DNA of the CDR3: TGTGCCAGCCAGAAACAGTACAATCAGCCCCAGCATTTT.

The genes are TRBV2 and TRBJ2-5, with a weak D call TRBD1 (5 bases). The V gene's germline CDR1 is SNHLY and CDR2 FYNNEI. Trimming stripped 7 bases from V and 5 bases from J, with 17 bases between. The CDR3 has 14 residues. The CDR3 reads CASNARKGLETQYF. The CDR3 nucleotides are TGTGCCAGCAATGCCCGGAAGGGGTTGGAGACCCAGTACTTC. Based on the CDR3 plus reference TRBV2 and TRBJ2-5, the full variable domain is EPEVTQTPSHQVTQMGQEVILRCVPISNHLYFYWYRQILGQKVEFLVSFYNNEISEKSEIFDDQFSVERPDGSNFTLKIRSTKLEDSAMYFCASNARKGLETQYFGPGTRLLVL.

The genes are TRBV9 and TRBJ2-5; tentatively, D is TRBD2 (6 bases). The germline V gene has CDR1 SGDLS and CDR2 YYNGEE. The V and J ends lost 4 bases and 2 bases respectively, with 15 bases between them. The CDR3 loop spans 15 amino acids. The CDR3 nucleotides read TGTGCCAGCAGCCCGGGACTCGGAACTCAAGAGACCCAGTACTTC. Protein product: CASSPGLGTQETQYF.

V gene TRBV2 combines with J gene TRBJ1-1; perhaps TRBD1 as D (6 bases). The germline V gene encodes CDR1 SNHLY and CDR2 FYNNEI. The CDR3 runs to 11 residues. Here the CDR3 reads CAKGVNTEAFF. The CDR3 DNA reads as TGTGCTAAGGGGGTGAACACTGAAGCTTTCTTT.

This clone was detected only once. The chain recombines TRBV6-5 with TRBJ2-3, with 11 bases that match TRBD2. This CDR3 has 15 residues. Germline lookup yields CDR1 MNHEY and CDR2 SVGAGI. Germline trimming cut 11 bases from V and 2 bases from J; bases unmatched to any gene: 9. CDR3: CACSPLAGVTDTQYF. The CDR3 nucleotides read TGTGCCTGCTCCCCACTAGCGGGGGTCACAGATACGCAGTATTTT.

CDR3 sequence (DNA): TGTGCCAGCAGTTCCGCGGGGGCGCCGGATGAAAAACTGTTTTTT. It is translated as CASSSAGAPDEKLFF. The J gene is TRBJ1-4, the V gene TRBV6-5; possibly TRBD1 for D (6 bases). The germline gives CDR1 MNHEY, CDR2 SVGAGI. The CDR3 has 15 amino acids. Trimming took 4 bases from V and 6 from J, leaving 15 bases between them.

V is TRBV18 and J is TRBJ1-2; D is unclear. V lost 0 bases, J lost 8 bases, and 16 bases lay in between. There are 15 residues in the CDR3. Per germline, CDR1 KGHSH and CDR2 LQKENI. In DNA form, the CDR3 reads TGTGCCAGCTCACCACCGGTTGGAGAGTTCGTAGGCTACACCTTC. Its translation is CASSPPVGEFVGYTF.

The V call is TRBV5-8, the J call TRBJ1-3; 7 bases are a match to TRBD1. Per the germline V gene, CDR1 is SGHTS and CDR2 is YDEGEE. The CDR3 length is 14 residues. The trim removed 1 base at V and 4 bases at J, leaving 2 bases unmatched. Here the CDR3 DNA reads TGTGCCAGCAGCTTGACAGGGGTCGGAAACACCATATATTTT. Encoded protein: CASSLTGVGNTIYF.

V usage is TRBV15 and J usage is TRBJ2-5, with D uncertain. Germline V gene data show CDR1 as LNHNV and CDR2 as YYDKDF (reference sequence). This CDR3 has 13 amino acids. The ends were cut back, 1 base at V and 5 bases at J, with 8 bases in the middle. The CDR3: CATSRGQWETQYF. CDR3 DNA: TGTGCCACCAGCAGAGGGCAGTGGGAGACCCAGTACTTC. Full variable domain (missing parts from reference TRBV15 and TRBJ2-5): DAMVIQNPRYQVTQFGKPVTLSCSQTLNHNVMYWYQQKSSQAPKLLFHYYDKDFNNEADTPDNFQSRRPNTSFCFLDIRSPGLGDTAMYLCATSRGQWETQYFGPGTRLLVL.

The chain uses TRBV5-1 and TRBJ1-1, with D uncertain. Germline lookup yields CDR1 SGHRS and CDR2 YFSETQ. The CDR3 loop spans 14 amino acids. Trimming removed 2 bases from V and 1 base from J, with 9 bases in between. The CDR3 region has the DNA TGCGCCAGCAGCTTAAAGAGCCCGAACACTGAAGCTTTCTTT. It encodes CASSLKSPNTEAFF.

This chain uses TRBV11-2 with TRBJ2-5; the D gene is possibly TRBD1 (6 bases). From germline, CDR1 is SGHAT and CDR2 FQNNGV. V was shortened by 2 bases and J by 5 bases, with 6 bases between the two germline ends. The CDR3 length is 12 residues. For the CDR3, the DNA is TGTGCCAGCAGCTTACAGGGGGAGACCCAGTACTTC. Protein product: CASSLQGETQYF.

There are a few counts of this clone. This chain connects TRBV6-4 to TRBJ2-2; 9 bases fit TRBD1. The CDR3 length is 15 residues. V was clipped by 6 bases and J by 4 bases; unmatched bases: 6. Germline assignment: CDR1 MRHNA and CDR2 SNTAGT. The CDR3: CASSEQGAATGELFF. The CDR3 nucleotides are TGTGCCAGCAGCGAACAGGGGGCGGCCACCGGGGAGCTGTTTTTT.

This clone came up once. This chain joins TRBV12-3 or TRBV12-4 and TRBJ2-3; 8 bases are a match to TRBD2. The length of the CDR3 is 13 residues. V trimming: 8 bases; J trimming: 1 base; junction bases outside the gene matches: 2. The CDR3 coding sequence is TGTGCCAGCGCGCGGGGGGGCACAGATACGCAGTATTTT. Encoded protein: CASARGGTDTQYF.

This clone was detected once. V and J are TRBV4-1 and TRBJ2-7; 14 nucleotides match TRBD2. Germline V lookup: CDR1 MGHRA, CDR2 YSYEKL. The CDR3 runs to 18 residues. Trimming removed 4 bases from V and 8 bases from J; junction bases left unmatched: 16. The CDR3 DNA reads TGCGCCAGCAGCCCTCCTTCCGGGACTAGCGGGGGTCTTATCAAGCAGTACTTC. Encoded protein: CASSPPSGTSGGLIKQYF.

This rearrangement joins TRBV5-4 to TRBJ2-7, with 9 bases matching TRBD1. With 6 bases clipped from V and 4 bases from J, the junction kept 5 bases outside the gene matches. This CDR3 has 13 residues. CDR1 is SGHNT and CDR2 is YYREEE in the germline V gene (reference sequence). The CDR3 DNA reads as TGTGCCAGCAACTCACAGGGGGCTTACGAGCAGTACTTC. This gives the protein CASNSQGAYEQYF.